This is a list of T cell receptor beta chains from one sample in a study of blood T cell repertoires in COVID-19. Using immunoSEQ multiplex PCR, the repertoire was profiled, and TCRdb retains in-frame clones only, with some absent. This table has under 200,000 clones, 79% appearing once. Specimen: peripheral blood. All receptors derive from a woman in her fifties or sixties with COVID-19, enrolled during active disease. Both conserved end residues are part of each CDR3. Each record gives: clone size, D gene, J gene, CDR3 length, V gene, CDR3 protein, CDR3 DNA. D genes are given only for firm matches. A row's size may be missing; if present it is once, few, many or a size class.

many,NA,TRBJ2-7,12,TRBV10-3,CAISRTATVQYF,TGTGCCATCAGTCGGACAGCTACGGTGCAGTACTTC
NA,TRBD2,TRBJ2-1,14,TRBV7-9,CASSPDPGLAEQFF,TGTGCCAGCAGCCCAGACCCGGGACTAGCGGAGCAGTTCTTC
few,TRBD2,TRBJ2-2,18,TRBV24-1,CATSDLPLAGVRTGELFF,TGTGCCACCAGTGATTTGCCTTTAGCGGGAGTAAGGACCGGGGAGCTGTTTTTT
NA,NA,TRBJ2-7,13,TRBV12-3/TRBV12-4,CASSPGLPVEQYF,TGTGCCAGCAGCCCGGGACTCCCAGTGGAGCAGTACTTC
NA,NA,TRBJ2-2,16,TRBV7-9,CASSLGRADNTGELFF,TGTGCCAGCAGCTTAGGCAGGGCGGATAACACCGGGGAGCTGTTTTTT
NA,TRBD2,TRBJ2-1,15,TRBV7-8,CASSLTSGGAEEQFF,TGTGCCAGCAGCCTGACTAGCGGGGGGGCTGAGGAGCAGTTCTTC
NA,NA,TRBJ1-2,15,TRBV15,CATSTDPLESYGYTF,TGTGCCACCAGCACAGACCCCTTAGAATCCTATGGCTACACCTTC
NA,TRBD1,TRBJ1-5,21,TRBV27,CASSLRFLGGQGVSQNQPQHF,TGTGCCAGCAGTTTACGTTTTCTTGGCGGACAGGGGGTCTCCCAAAATCAGCCCCAGCATTTT
NA,TRBD1,TRBJ2-5,19,TRBV5-1,CASSLALTGGRLIQETQYF,TGCGCCAGCAGCTTGGCCCTGACAGGGGGGAGATTAATCCAAGAGACCCAGTACTTC
NA,NA,TRBJ2-5,14,TRBV5-4,CASSLDRFQETQYF,TGTGCCAGCAGCTTGGATCGGTTTCAAGAGACCCAGTACTTC
NA,NA,TRBJ1-1,17,TRBV5-1,CASSSLGRGQEDAEAFF,TGCGCCAGCAGCTCCCTAGGCAGGGGCCAGGAGGACGCTGAAGCTTTCTTT
NA,NA,TRBJ1-1,13,TRBV6-5,CASRARGPTEAFF,TGTGCCAGCAGAGCAAGGGGTCCCACTGAAGCTTTCTTT
NA,NA,TRBJ1-1,14,TRBV7-3,CASSLSDGGTEAFF,TGTGCCAGCAGCTTAAGTGATGGAGGCACTGAAGCTTTCTTT
once,NA,TRBJ1-6,16,TRBV28,CASVLGSPLNNSPLHF,TGTGCCAGCGTCCTGGGCAGCCCCTTAAATAATTCACCCCTCCACTTT
many,TRBD1,TRBJ2-3,15,TRBV13,CASSSGTGAPDTQYF,TGTGCCAGCAGCTCCGGGACAGGGGCGCCAGATACGCAGTATTTT
NA,NA,TRBJ2-1,12,TRBV3-1/TRBV3-2,CASSQDSLFRFF,TGTGCCAGCAGCCAAGATAGTTTATTTCGGTTCTTC